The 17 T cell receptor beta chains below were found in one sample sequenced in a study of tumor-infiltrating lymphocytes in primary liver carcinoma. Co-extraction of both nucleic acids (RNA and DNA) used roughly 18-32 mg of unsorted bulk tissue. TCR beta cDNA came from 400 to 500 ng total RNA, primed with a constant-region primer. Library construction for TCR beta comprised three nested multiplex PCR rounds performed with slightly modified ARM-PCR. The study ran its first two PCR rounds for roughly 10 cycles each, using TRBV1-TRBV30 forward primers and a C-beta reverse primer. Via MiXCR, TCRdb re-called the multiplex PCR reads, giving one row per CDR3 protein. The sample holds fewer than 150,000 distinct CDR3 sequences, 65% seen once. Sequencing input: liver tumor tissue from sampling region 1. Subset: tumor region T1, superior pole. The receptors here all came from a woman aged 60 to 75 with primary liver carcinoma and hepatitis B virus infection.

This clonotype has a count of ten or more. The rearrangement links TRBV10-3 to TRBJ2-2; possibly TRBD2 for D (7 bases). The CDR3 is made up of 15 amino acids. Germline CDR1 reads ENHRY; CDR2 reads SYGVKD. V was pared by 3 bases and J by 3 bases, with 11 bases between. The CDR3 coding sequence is TGTGCCATCAGTGAAGGCGGGGGCGACACCGGGGAGCTGTTTTTT. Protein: CAISEGGGDTGELFF.

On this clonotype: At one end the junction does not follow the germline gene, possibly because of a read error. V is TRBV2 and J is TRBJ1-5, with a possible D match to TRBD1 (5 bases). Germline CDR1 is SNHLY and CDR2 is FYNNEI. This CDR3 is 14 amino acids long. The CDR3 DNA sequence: TGTGCCAGCAGTGGGGGCTCGAGCAGTCAGCCCCAGCATTTT. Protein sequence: CASSGGSSSQPQHF.

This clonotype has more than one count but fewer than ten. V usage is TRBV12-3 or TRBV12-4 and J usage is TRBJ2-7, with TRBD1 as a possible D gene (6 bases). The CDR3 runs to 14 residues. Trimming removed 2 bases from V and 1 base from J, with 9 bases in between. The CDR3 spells CASSLNTGSYEQYF. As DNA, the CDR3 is TGTGCCAGCAGTTTAAACACAGGGTCCTACGAGCAGTACTTC.

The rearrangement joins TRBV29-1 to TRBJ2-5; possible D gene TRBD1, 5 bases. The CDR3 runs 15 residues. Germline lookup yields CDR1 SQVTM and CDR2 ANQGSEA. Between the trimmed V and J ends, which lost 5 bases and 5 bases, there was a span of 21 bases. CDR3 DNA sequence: TGCAGCGTTCAGGGCCCGACACGGTCCATTGAGACCCAGTACTTC. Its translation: CSVQGPTRSIETQYF. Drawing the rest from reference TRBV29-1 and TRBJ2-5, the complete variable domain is SAVISQKPSRDICQRGTSLTIQCQVDSQVTMMFWYRQQPGQSLTLIATANQGSEATYESGFVIDKFPISRPNLTFSTLTVSNMSPEDSSIYLCSVQGPTRSIETQYFGPGTRLLVL.

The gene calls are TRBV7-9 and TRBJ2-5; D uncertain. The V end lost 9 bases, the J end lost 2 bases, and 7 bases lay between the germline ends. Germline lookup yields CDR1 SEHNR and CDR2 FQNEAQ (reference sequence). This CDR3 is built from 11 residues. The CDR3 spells CARSLQETQYF. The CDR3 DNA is TGTGCCAGAAGCCTTCAAGAGACCCAGTACTTC. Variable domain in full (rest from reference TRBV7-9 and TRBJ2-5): DTGVSQNPRHKITKRGQNVTFRCDPISEHNRLYWYRQTLGQGPEFLTYFQNEAQLEKSRLLSDRFSAERPKGSFSTLEIQRTEQGDSAMYLCARSLQETQYFGPGTRLLVL.

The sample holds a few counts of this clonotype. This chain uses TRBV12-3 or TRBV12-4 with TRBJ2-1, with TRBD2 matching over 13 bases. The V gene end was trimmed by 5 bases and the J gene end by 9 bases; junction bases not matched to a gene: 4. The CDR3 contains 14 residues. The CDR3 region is CASSITSGRGEQFF. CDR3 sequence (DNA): TGTGCCAGCAGTATAACTAGCGGGAGGGGTGAGCAGTTCTTC.

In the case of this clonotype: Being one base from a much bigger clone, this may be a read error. The CDR3: CASSEYSGAGAFF. The DNA for the CDR3 is TGTGCCAGCAGTGAATATTCTGGGGCTGGAGCTTTCTTT. The genes are TRBV6-1 and TRBJ1-1, with D maybe TRBD1 (5 bases). The CDR3 covers 13 residues. Trimming took off 2 bases at V and 10 bases at J, with 14 bases between the two ends. Germline V gene lookup returns CDR1 MNHNS and CDR2 SASEGT.

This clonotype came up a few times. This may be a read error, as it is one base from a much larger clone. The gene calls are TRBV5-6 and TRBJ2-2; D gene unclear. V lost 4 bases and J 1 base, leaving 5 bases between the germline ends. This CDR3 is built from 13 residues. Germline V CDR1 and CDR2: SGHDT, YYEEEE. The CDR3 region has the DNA TGTGCCAGCAGCGTACAGAACACCGGGGAGCTGTTTTTT. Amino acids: CASSVQNTGELFF.

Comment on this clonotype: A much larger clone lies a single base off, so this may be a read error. The CDR3 coding sequence is TGTGGCAGCAGTTTGGGGGTTCGGGTCTATGGCTACACCTTC. Translated: CGSSLGVRVYGYTF. V is TRBV6-5 and J is TRBJ1-2; D possibly corresponds to TRBD1 (5 bases). This CDR3 region has 14 residues. CDR1 MNHEY and CDR2 SVGAGI come from the germline V gene.

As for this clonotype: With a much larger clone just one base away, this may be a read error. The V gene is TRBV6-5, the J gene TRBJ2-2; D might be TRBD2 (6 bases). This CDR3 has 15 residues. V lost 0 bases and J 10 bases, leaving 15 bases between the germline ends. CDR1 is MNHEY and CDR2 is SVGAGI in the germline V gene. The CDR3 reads CASSYSLGRSEELFF. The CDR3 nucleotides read TGTGCCAGCAGTTACTCGTTAGGGAGGTCCGAGGAGCTGTTTTTT.

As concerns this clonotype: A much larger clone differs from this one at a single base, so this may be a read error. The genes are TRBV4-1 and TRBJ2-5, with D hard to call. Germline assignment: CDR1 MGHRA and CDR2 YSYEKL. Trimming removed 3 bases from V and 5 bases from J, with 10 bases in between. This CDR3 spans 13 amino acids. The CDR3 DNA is TGCGCCAGCAGCCAGTGGAGAAGGGAGACCCAGTACTTC. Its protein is CASSQWRRETQYF.

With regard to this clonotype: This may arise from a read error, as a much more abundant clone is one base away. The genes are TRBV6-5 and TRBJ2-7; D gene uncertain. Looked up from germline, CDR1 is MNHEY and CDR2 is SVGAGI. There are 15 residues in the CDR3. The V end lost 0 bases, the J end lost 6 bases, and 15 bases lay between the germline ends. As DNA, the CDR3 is TGTGCCAGCAGTTACTCGCGACCCGGGCTTGCCGAGCAGTACTTC. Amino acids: CASSYSRPGLAEQYF.

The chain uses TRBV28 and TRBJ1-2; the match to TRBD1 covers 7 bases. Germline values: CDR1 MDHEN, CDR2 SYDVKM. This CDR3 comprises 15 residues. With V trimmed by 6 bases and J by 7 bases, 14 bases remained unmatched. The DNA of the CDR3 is TGTGCCAGCAGGGAGGGATCAGGGGGTGTCGGTGGCTACACCTTC. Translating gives CASREGSGGVGGYTF.

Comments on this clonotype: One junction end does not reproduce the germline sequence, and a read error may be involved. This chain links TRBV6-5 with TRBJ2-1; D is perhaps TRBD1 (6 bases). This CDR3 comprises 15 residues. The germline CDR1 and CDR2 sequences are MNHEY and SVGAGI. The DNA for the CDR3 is TGTGCCAGCAGTGTCCAGGTGGGGGCCTACAATGAGCAGCTCTTC. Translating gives CASSVQVGAYNEQLF.

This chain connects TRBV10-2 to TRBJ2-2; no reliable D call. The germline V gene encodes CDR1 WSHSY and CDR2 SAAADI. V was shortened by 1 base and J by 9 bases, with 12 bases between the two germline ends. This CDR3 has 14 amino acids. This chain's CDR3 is CASSEWSLIWELFF. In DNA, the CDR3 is TGCGCCAGCAGTGAGTGGAGTCTCATCTGGGAGCTGTTTTTT.

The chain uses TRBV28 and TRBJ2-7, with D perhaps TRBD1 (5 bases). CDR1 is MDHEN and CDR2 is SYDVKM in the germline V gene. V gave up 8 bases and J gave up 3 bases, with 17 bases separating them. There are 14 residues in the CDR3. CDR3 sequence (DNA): TGTGCCAGCGCGCGAATCAGGGTCGGCTACGAGCAGTACTTC. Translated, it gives CASARIRVGYEQYF.

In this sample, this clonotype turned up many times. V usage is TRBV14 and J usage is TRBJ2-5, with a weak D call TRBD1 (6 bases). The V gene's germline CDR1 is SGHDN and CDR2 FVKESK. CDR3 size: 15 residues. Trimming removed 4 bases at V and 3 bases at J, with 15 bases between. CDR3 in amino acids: CASSLGPYREETQYF. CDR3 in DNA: TGTGCCAGCAGCCTAGGACCCTACAGGGAAGAGACCCAGTACTTC.